The clone carrying this T cell receptor (beta chain) was found many times. The source of the sample is a study of early T cells in non-severe SARS-CoV-2 infection. V gave up 5 bases and J gave up 9 bases; unmatched junction bases: 7. Germline V gene data show CDR1 as SGHTA and CDR2 as FQGNSA. This CDR3 has 14 amino acids. MiXCR, run by TCRdb on the 5' RACE reads, gives a single entry per CDR3 protein. The table shows more than 75,000 distinct CDR3 sequences, with around 13% occurring only once. This chain uses TRBV7-2 with TRBJ2-6, with 7 positions matching TRBD2. The sequenced sample consisted of whole blood. This clonotype was obtained from an adult who was a healthcare worker with PCR-confirmed SARS-CoV-2 infection or an uninfected control (not recorded which). The CDR3 nucleotides are TGTGCCAGCAGCAAAATGGGACTACTCAACGTCCTGACTTTC. Its protein product is CASSKMGLLNVLTF.